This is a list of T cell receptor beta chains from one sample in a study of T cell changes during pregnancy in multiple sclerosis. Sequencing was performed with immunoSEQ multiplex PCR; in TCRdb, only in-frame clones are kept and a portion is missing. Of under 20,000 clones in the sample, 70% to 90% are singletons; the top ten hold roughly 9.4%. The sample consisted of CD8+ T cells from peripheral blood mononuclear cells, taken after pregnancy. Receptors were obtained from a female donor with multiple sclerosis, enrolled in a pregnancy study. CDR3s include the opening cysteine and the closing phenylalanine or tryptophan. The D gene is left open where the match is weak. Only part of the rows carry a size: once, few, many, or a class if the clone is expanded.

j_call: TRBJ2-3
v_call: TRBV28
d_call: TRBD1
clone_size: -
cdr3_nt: TGTGCCAGCACGGCAGGGGGTGTTCGCACAGATACGCAGTATTTT
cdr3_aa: CASTAGGVRTDTQYF

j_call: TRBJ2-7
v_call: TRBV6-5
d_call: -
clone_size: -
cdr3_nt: TGTGCCAGCAGTACCGGGTCCTACTACGAGCAGTACTTC
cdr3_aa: CASSTGSYYEQYF

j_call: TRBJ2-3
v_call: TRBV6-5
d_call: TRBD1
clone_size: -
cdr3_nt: TGTGCCAGCAGTTACTCCGGGACAGGCACAGATACGCAGTATTTT
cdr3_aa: CASSYSGTGTDTQYF

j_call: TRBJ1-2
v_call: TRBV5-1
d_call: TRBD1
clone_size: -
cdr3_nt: TGCGCCAGCAGCGACAGGGGAACTTGGTCCTTC
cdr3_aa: CASSDRGTWSF

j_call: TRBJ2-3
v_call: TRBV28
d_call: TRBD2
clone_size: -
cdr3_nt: TGTGCCAGCAGTCCCTTAGCGGGGGGCACAGATACGCAGTATTTT
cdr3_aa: CASSPLAGGTDTQYF

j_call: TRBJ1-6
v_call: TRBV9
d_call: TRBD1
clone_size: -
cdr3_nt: TGTGCCAGCAGCCTTGGGACAGGGGGTTCACCCCTCCACTTT
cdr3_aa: CASSLGTGGSPLHF

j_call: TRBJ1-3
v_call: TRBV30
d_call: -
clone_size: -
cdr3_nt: TGTGCCTGGAGTGTAGGAGGGAACTCTGGAAACACCATATATTTT
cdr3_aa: CAWSVGGNSGNTIYF

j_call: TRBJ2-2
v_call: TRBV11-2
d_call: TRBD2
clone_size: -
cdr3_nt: TGTGCCAGCAGCTTATTCGGGGGGGGCGCGGGAACCGGGGAGCTGTTTTTT
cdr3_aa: CASSLFGGGAGTGELFF

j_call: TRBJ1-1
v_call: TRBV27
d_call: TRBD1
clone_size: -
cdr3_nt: TGTGCCAGCAGTTGGGGACAGGGCACTGAAGCTTTCTTT
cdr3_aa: CASSWGQGTEAFF

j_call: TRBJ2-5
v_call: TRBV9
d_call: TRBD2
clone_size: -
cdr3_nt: TGTGTCCTCCGAGTTCAGGGACTAGCGTCGAAAGAGACCCAGTACTTC
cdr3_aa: CVLRVQGLASKETQYF

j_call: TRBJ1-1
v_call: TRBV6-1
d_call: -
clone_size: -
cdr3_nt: TGTGCCAGCAGTGAAATCCAGAACAACACTGAAGCTTTCTTT
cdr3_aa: CASSEIQNNTEAFF

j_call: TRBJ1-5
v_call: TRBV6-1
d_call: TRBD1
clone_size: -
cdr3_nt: TGTGCCAGCAAAGACGGGACAGCTTACCATCAGCCCCAGCATTTT
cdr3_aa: CASKDGTAYHQPQHF

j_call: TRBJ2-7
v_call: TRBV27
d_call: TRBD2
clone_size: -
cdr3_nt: TGTGCCAGCAGTAATACACTAGCGGGAGACGAGCAGTACTTC
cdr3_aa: CASSNTLAGDEQYF

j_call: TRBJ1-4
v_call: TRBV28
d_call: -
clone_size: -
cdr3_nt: TGTGCCAGCAGTTTATTCGGTGAAAAACTGTTTTTT
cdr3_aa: CASSLFGEKLFF

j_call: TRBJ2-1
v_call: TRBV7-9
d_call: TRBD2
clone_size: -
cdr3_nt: TGTGCCAGCTCACAAGCGGGAGGGCCGGGGAATGAGCAGTTCTTC
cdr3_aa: CASSQAGGPGNEQFF

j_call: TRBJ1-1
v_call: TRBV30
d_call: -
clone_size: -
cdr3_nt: TGTGCCTGGAGTGTGTGGGGGCAGGGTGAAGCTTTCTTT
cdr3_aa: CAWSVWGQGEAFF

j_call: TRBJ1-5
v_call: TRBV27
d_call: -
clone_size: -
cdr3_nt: TGTGCCAGTTGCGGGGGTTTAAACCAGCCCCAGCATTTT
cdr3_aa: CASCGGLNQPQHF

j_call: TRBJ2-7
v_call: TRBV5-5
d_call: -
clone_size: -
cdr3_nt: TGTGCCAGCAGAGCCGGGACTTCGAACTACGAGCAGTACTTC
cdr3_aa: CASRAGTSNYEQYF

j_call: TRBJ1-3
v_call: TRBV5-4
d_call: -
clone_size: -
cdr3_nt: TGTGCCAGCAGTTTGGACGGTGCTGGAAACACCATATATTTT
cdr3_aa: CASSLDGAGNTIYF

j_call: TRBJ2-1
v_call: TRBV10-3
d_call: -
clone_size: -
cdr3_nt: TGTGCCATCAAGATGGGAGTTCTAAGCGATGAGCAGTTCTTC
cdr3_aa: CAIKMGVLSDEQFF

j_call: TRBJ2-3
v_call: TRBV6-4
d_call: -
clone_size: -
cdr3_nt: TGTGCCAGCAGTGCCGGGCAGGGGAGCACAGATACGCAGTATTTT
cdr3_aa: CASSAGQGSTDTQYF

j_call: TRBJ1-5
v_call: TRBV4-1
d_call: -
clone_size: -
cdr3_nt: TGCGCCAGCAGCCAAGGAGGGGGTCAGCCCCAGCATTTT
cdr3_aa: CASSQGGGQPQHF

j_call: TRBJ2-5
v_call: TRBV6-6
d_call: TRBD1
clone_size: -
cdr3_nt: TGTGCCAGCAGCAGCGGACAGGGGCTACAAGAGACCCAGTACTTC
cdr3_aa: CASSSGQGLQETQYF

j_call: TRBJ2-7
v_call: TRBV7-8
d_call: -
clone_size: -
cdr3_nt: TGTGCCAGCAGCGTCGACAGAAACTACGAGCAGTACTTC
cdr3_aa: CASSVDRNYEQYF

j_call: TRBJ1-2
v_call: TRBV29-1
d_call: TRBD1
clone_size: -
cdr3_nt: TGCAGCGCTTGGACAGGGGGTGACTATGGCTACACCTTC
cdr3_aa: CSAWTGGDYGYTF

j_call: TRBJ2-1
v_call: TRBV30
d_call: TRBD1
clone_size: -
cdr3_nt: TGTGCCTGGAGTGCAATACAGGGGTATGAGCAGTTCTTC
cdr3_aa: CAWSAIQGYEQFF

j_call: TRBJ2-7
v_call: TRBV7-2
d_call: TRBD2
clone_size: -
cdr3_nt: TGTGCCAGCAGACCCGCGGGAGGACTCGCGGGAGAGCAGTACTTC
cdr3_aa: CASRPAGGLAGEQYF

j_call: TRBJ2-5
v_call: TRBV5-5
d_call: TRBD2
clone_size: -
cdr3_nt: TGTGCCAGCAGCCGTAGCGGGGGCTTGGAGACCCAGTACTTC
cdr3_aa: CASSRSGGLETQYF

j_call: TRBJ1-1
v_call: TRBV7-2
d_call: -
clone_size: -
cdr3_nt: TGTGCCAGCAGCTTTGCGCTGGCTGAAGCTTTCTTT
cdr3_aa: CASSFALAEAFF

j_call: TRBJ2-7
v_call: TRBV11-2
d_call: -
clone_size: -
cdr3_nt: TGTGCCAGCAGCTCCGGGACATTGCACGAGCAGTACTTC
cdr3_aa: CASSSGTLHEQYF

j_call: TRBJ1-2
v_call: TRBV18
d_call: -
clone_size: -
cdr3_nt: TGTGCCAGCTCACCACCGGGAGTGAGTCGTGGCTACACCTTC
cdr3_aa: CASSPPGVSRGYTF

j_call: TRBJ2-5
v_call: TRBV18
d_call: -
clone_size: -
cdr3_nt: TGTGCCAGCTCACCTACGTCTACCTCGGGGGAGACCCAGTACTTC
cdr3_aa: CASSPTSTSGETQYF

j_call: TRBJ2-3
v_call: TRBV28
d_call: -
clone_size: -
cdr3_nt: TGTGCCAGCAACCCGGACGGCGGGACAGATACGCAGTATTTT
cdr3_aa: CASNPDGGTDTQYF

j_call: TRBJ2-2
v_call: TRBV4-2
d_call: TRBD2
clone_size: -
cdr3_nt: TGTGCCAGCAGCCAAGGGTCTAGCGGGACCGCGGGCACCGGGGAGCTGTTTTTT
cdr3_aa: CASSQGSSGTAGTGELFF

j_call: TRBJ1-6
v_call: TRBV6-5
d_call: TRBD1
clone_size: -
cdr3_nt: TGTGCCAGCAGAGACGGACAGGGTCATAATTCACCCCTCCACTTT
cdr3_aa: CASRDGQGHNSPLHF

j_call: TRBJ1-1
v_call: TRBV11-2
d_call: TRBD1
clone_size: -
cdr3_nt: TGTGCCAGCAGCGCGATGGGACAGGGCAACACTGAAGCTTTCTTT
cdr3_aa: CASSAMGQGNTEAFF

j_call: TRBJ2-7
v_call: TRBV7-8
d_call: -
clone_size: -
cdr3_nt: TGTGCCAGCAGCTTAGATTACGGCTCCTACGAGCAGTACTTC
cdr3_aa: CASSLDYGSYEQYF

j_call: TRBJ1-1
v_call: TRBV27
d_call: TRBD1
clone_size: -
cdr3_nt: TGTGCCAGCAGTGTACAGGGGTCCCCCGGGGAAGCTTTCTTT
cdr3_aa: CASSVQGSPGEAFF

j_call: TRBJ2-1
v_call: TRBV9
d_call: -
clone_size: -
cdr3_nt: TGTGCCAGCAGCGTAGTTAGCACCGACAATGAGCAGTTCTTC
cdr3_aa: CASSVVSTDNEQFF

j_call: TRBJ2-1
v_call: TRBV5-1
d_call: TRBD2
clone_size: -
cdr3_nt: TGCGCCAGCAGCTTGACTAGCGGGGGAACCTACAATGAGCAGTTCTTC
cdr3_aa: CASSLTSGGTYNEQFF

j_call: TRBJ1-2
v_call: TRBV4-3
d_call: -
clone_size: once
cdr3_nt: TGCGCCAGCAGCCAAGATGCCCAGGTTGGGTACTATGGCTACACCTTC
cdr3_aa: CASSQDAQVGYYGYTF

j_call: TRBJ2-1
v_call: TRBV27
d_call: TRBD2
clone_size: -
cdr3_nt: TGTGCCAGCAGTACTAGCGGGGCTTCCTACAATGAGCAGTTCTTC
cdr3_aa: CASSTSGASYNEQFF

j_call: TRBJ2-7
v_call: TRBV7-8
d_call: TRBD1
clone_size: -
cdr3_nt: TGTGCCAGCAGCGGGACAGCTGTTAGCTCCTACGAGCAGTACTTC
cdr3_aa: CASSGTAVSSYEQYF

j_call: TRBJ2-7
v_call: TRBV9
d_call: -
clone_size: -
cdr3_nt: TGTGCCAGCAGCGCGTCATGGGGGCGTAGCTACGAGCAGTACTTC
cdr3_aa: CASSASWGRSYEQYF

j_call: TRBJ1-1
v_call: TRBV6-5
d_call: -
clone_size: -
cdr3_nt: TGTGCCAGCAGAAGGGGCACGAACACTGAAGCTTTCTTT
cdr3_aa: CASRRGTNTEAFF

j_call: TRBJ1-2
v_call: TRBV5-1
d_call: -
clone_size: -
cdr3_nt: TGCGCCAGCAGCCTGGAATCGGGAGGCTACACCTTC
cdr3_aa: CASSLESGGYTF

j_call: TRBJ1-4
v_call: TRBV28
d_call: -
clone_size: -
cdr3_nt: TGTGCCAGCAGTTCCCCTCGAGTAACTAATGAAAAACTGTTTTTT
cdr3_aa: CASSSPRVTNEKLFF

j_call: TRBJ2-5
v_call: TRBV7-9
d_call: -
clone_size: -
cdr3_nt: TGTGCCAGCACCCCCGGCGACTATCAAGAGACCCAGTACTTC
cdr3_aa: CASTPGDYQETQYF

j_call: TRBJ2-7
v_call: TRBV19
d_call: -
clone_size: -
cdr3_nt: TGTGCCAGTAGTATAGACCCAGGGCGCGAGCAGTACTTC
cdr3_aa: CASSIDPGREQYF

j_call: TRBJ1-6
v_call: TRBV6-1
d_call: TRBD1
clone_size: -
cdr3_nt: TGTGCCAGCAGTGAAGGGACAGGGGGCTCACCCCTCCACTTT
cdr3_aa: CASSEGTGGSPLHF

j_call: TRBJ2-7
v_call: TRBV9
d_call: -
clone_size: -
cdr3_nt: TGTGCCAGCAGCGTAGCCTACGACTACGAGCAGTACTTC
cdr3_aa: CASSVAYDYEQYF

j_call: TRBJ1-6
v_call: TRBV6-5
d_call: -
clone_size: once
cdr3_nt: TGTGCCAGCAGTTACCAGGGCCTTTATAATTCACCCCTCCACTTT
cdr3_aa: CASSYQGLYNSPLHF